Shown below are 8 T cell receptor beta chains from a single sample sequenced in a study of blood T cell repertoires in COVID-19. Measured with immunoSEQ multiplex PCR; TCRdb has only the in-frame clones, and not every one. This table has about 140,000 clones, 84% appearing once. The sample taken for sequencing was peripheral blood. The origin of the receptors is a human donor in a cohort sampled during active COVID-19.

V and J are TRBV7-2 and TRBJ1-2; 9 positions match TRBD1. CDR3 length: 14 amino acids. With V trimmed by 3 bases and J by 5 bases, 4 bases remained unmatched. Germline assignment: CDR1 SGHTA and CDR2 FQGNSA. The CDR3 region has the DNA TGTGCCAGCAGCTTGAGCGGGACAGGGTATGGCTACACCTTC. Translated: CASSLSGTGYGYTF.

CDR3 loop: CASSHRSRPPEGTDTQYF. As DNA, the CDR3 is TGTGCCAGCAGCCATCGTTCGCGGCCCCCGGAGGGCACAGATACGCAGTATTTT. The chain joins TRBV3-1 (or the pseudogene TRBV3-2) to TRBJ2-3; the D gene is possibly TRBD2 (5 bases). The V and J ends lost 3 bases and 1 base respectively, with 20 bases between them. Germline CDR1 LGHDT, CDR2 YNNKEL (reference sequence). The CDR3 has 18 amino acids.

This clone was detected only once. This chain uses TRBV5-6 with TRBJ2-1, with a possible D match to TRBD2 (5 bases). Germline lookup yields CDR1 SGHDT and CDR2 YYEEEE. Trimming left V 5 bases short and J 9 bases short, with 12 bases between. This CDR3 is 12 amino acids long. CDR3 sequence: CASSSRRREQFF. For the CDR3, the DNA is TGTGCCAGCAGTTCACGGAGGCGTGAGCAGTTCTTC.

The chain is built from TRBV19 and TRBJ2-7, with TRBD1 matching over 10 bases. The CDR3 runs to 16 residues. CDR1 is LNHDA, CDR2 SQIVND, per germline (reference sequence). After removal of 4 bases from V and 2 bases from J, the junction contained 8 bases not matched to a gene. This chain's CDR3 is CASSRAGTGVAYEQYF. Written as DNA, the CDR3 is TGTGCCAGTAGTAGAGCCGGGACAGGGGTGGCCTACGAGCAGTACTTC.

V and J are TRBV5-1 and TRBJ2-2; TRBD1 matches at 12 bases. V shed 5 bases, J shed 6 bases, and the junction held 14 bases outside the gene matches. This CDR3 is 18 amino acids long. Germline V CDR1 and CDR2: SGHRS, YFSETQ. The CDR3 sequence: CASSSGTGGGGGPGELFF. The CDR3 DNA reads as TGCGCCAGCAGTTCCGGGACAGGGGGCGGTGGGGGCCCCGGGGAGCTGTTTTTT. Together with reference TRBV5-1 and TRBJ2-2, the CDR3 gives the full variable domain: KAGVTQTPRYLIKTRGQQVTLSCSPISGHRSVSWYQQTPGQGLQFLFEYFSETQRNKGNFPGRFSGRQFSNSRSEMNVSTLELGDSALYLCASSSGTGGGGGPGELFFGEGSRLTVL.

The table lists this clone with many counts. This specimen includes other DNA sequences encoding the same CDR3. This rearrangement joins TRBV2 to TRBJ1-4; the D is unclear. V was clipped by 8 bases and J by 7 bases, with 11 bases between them. The germline gives CDR1 SNHLY, CDR2 FYNNEI. This CDR3 comprises 12 residues. The CDR3: CASGGESEKLFF. The CDR3 DNA follows: TGTGCCAGCGGCGGGGAATCTGAAAAACTGTTTTTT.

This chain links TRBV7-9 with TRBJ1-1; D is uncertain. The CDR3 is made up of 13 amino acids. Trimming pared 5 bases from V and 2 bases from J, leaving 9 bases between. Germline lookup yields CDR1 SEHNR and CDR2 FQNEAQ (reference sequence). The chain's CDR3 is CASSPLSNTEAFF. As DNA, the CDR3 is TGTGCCAGCAGCCCCCTTTCCAACACTGAAGCTTTCTTT.

CDR3 loop: CASRPSRGEGDTQYF. The DNA for the CDR3 is TGCGCCAGCCGCCCTTCACGGGGGGAAGGCGATACGCAGTATTTT. The chain is built from TRBV5-1 and TRBJ2-3; 7 bases match TRBD2. V gave up 7 bases and J gave up 6 bases; unmatched junction bases: 14. This CDR3 is 15 amino acids long. The germline gives CDR1 SGHRS, CDR2 YFSETQ. The complete variable domain, with remaining parts taken from reference TRBV5-1 and TRBJ2-3, reads KAGVTQTPRYLIKTRGQQVTLSCSPISGHRSVSWYQQTPGQGLQFLFEYFSETQRNKGNFPGRFSGRQFSNSRSEMNVSTLELGDSALYLCASRPSRGEGDTQYFGPGTRLTVL.